This TCR beta chain appears in the sequencing data of a study of lymphopenia after photon versus proton radiotherapy. Points from the study as a whole: Oligoclonal CD8+ Temra expansion after nadir drove photon patients' diversity drop. Survival link was tested only in deceased patients; proton benefit remains a possibility. In patients who died, overall survival fell as post-nadir TCR diversity dropped more.

Details on this clone: What it recognizes is unknown.

Germline V CDR1 and CDR2: SGHRS, YFSETQ. J was trimmed by 5 bases and V by 1 base; bases with no gene match: 10. The CDR3 runs to 16 residues. Generated by immunoSEQ multiplex PCR, the TCRdb table keeps only in-frame clones and is missing some. The sample consists of tens of thousands of clones, approximately 82% of them appearing once. The chain employs TRBV5-1 and TRBJ2-5, with 8 positions matching TRBD1. This clonotype was sampled from a man aged 55 to 70 with pancreatic cancer. The material was peripheral blood, obtained from a patient treated with proton-based radiotherapy. In nucleotides, the CDR3 is TGCGCCAGCAGCTTGTCCCTGGACAGGGAGTGGGAGACCCAGTACTTC. Its translation: CASSLSLDREWETQYF.